Each of the 23 T cell receptor beta chains below was sequenced from the same sample in a study of cytomegalovirus exposure and HLA in healthy donors. The PCR made use of 60 Vbeta and 13 Jbeta primers. Produced via immunoSEQ multiplex PCR; TCRdb's table is partial and in-frame only. This table has under 200,000 clones, 77% appearing once. Source material: PBMCs. These receptors were collected from a woman aged 40 to 55 in good health and CMV-seropositive.

This clone was recorded a few times. J is TRBJ1-4 and V is TRBV5-6, with 9 bases identical to TRBD1. CDR3 size: 15 residues. J gave up 13 bases and V 4 bases, and 14 bases lay outside the gene matches. Germline V gene lookup returns CDR1 SGHDT and CDR2 YYEEEE. In DNA form, the CDR3 reads TGTGCCAGCAGCCAGACCGGGACAGGGATTAATAGACTGTTTTTT. Encoded protein: CASSQTGTGINRLFF.

V and J are TRBV4-3 and TRBJ2-5; D ambiguous. Looked up from germline, CDR1 is LGHNA and CDR2 is YSLEER. Trimming pared 2 bases from V and 1 base from J, leaving 11 bases between. This CDR3 spans 15 amino acids. The CDR3 reads CASSQSSAPQETQYF. DNA of the CDR3: TGCGCCAGCAGCCAATCGAGCGCACCCCAAGAGACCCAGTACTTC.

This chain connects TRBV9 to TRBJ2-3; 7 bases map to TRBD1. The CDR3 totals 14 residues. V was pared by 2 bases and J by 5 bases, with 5 bases of the junction left unmatched. CDR1 and CDR2 (germline): SGDLS, YYNGEE. The DNA of the CDR3 is TGTGCCAGCAGCGTTGAGGGGGCTGGAGATACGCAGTATTTT. Translated: CASSVEGAGDTQYF. Full variable domain (remainder filled in from reference TRBV9 and TRBJ2-3): DSGVTQTPKHLITATGQRVTLRCSPRSGDLSVYWYQQSLDQGLQFLIQYYNGEERAKGNILERFSAQQFPDLHSELNLSSLELGDSALYFCASSVEGAGDTQYFGPGTRLTVL.

The V gene is TRBV6-5, the J gene TRBJ2-1; TRBD2 matches at 8 bases. Germline V CDR1 and CDR2: MNHEY, SVGAGI. After removal of 0 bases from V and 7 bases from J, the junction contained 5 bases not matched to a gene. The CDR3 covers 15 residues. The CDR3: CASSYSILAENEQFF. As DNA, the CDR3 is TGTGCCAGCAGTTACTCGATACTAGCGGAGAATGAGCAGTTCTTC.

The V and J genes are TRBV9 and TRBJ2-3; TRBD1 aligns across 8 bases. CDR3 length: 17 amino acids. The V segment lost 0 bases and the J segment 6 bases; nucleotides outside the gene matches: 12. Germline-derived CDR1 and CDR2 are SGDLS and YYNGEE. The CDR3 bases are TGTGCCAGCAGCGTAGATTCGGGCAGGGGGCTTGGGGATACGCAGTATTTT. This encodes CASSVDSGRGLGDTQYF.

The chain is built from TRBV6-5 and TRBJ2-3; D is possibly TRBD1 (5 bases). The CDR3 sequence is 15 residues long. The V gene lost 2 bases and the J gene lost 5 bases, with 14 bases spanning the gap. The V gene's germline CDR1 is MNHEY and CDR2 SVGAGI. CDR3 sequence reads: CASSYAGNHGDTQYF. CDR3 in DNA: TGTGCCAGCAGTTACGCAGGGAATCACGGAGATACGCAGTATTTT.

The chain is built from TRBV19 and TRBJ1-1, with 7 bases aligning to TRBD1. The V gene's germline CDR1 is LNHDA and CDR2 SQIVND (reference sequence). The CDR3 loop spans 15 amino acids. The V and J ends lost 8 bases and 0 bases, in that order; junction bases with no gene match: 9. CDR3 in DNA: TGTGCCAGTGGTCGGACAGGATCCTTGAACACTGAAGCTTTCTTT. Its translation is CASGRTGSLNTEAFF.

The chain joins TRBV28 to TRBJ2-1; no definite D call. CDR1 is MDHEN and CDR2 is SYDVKM in the germline V gene. The CDR3 covers 12 residues. Trimming removed 4 bases at V and 7 bases at J, with 8 bases between. CDR3 sequence (DNA): TGTGCCAGCAGTTCCCTCGGTAATGAGCAGTTCTTC. Residues: CASSSLGNEQFF. The complete variable domain, with remaining parts taken from reference TRBV28 and TRBJ2-1, reads DVKVTQSSRYLVKRTGEKVFLECVQDMDHENMFWYRQDPGLGLRLIYFSYDVKMKEKGDIPEGYSVSREKKERFSLILESASTNQTSMYLCASSSLGNEQFFGPGTRLTVL.

V usage is TRBV7-2 and J usage is TRBJ2-7; D might be TRBD2 (6 bases). Germline values: CDR1 SGHTA, CDR2 FQGNSA. V was pared by 1 base and J by 7 bases, with 14 bases between. CDR3 length: 14 amino acids. CDR3 amino acids: CASSLDRAGGEQYF. The DNA of the CDR3 is TGTGCCAGCAGCTTAGACCGAGCGGGCGGGGAGCAGTACTTC.

The count of this clone is one. The V gene is TRBV9, the J gene TRBJ2-1, with 7 nucleotides matching TRBD2. CDR3 size: 15 residues. Per the germline V gene, CDR1 is SGDLS and CDR2 is YYNGEE. Losses at the gene ends were 0 bases for V and 8 bases for J; bases not matched to a gene: 8. DNA for the CDR3: TGTGCCAGCAGCGTAGAGGCGGGAGCTACCGATGAGCAGTTCTTC. This sequence encodes CASSVEAGATDEQFF.

J is TRBJ2-5 and V is TRBV6-4; 8 nucleotides agree with TRBD2. The tail of the sequence fits TRBJ2-7 better, so the J call may be wrong. The CDR3 spans 15 residues. From germline, CDR1 is MRHNA and CDR2 SNTAGT. CDR3 loop: CASSSSSGGTYEQYF. CDR3 sequence (DNA): TGTGCCAGCAGCAGTTCCAGCGGGGGCACCTACGAGCAGTACTTC.

The V call is TRBV30, the J call TRBJ1-3; the D gene is possibly TRBD1 (6 bases). The germline V gene has CDR1 GTSNPN and CDR2 SVGIG (reference sequence). This CDR3 is 14 amino acids long. Between the trimmed V and J ends, which lost 0 bases and 3 bases, there was a span of 9 bases. CDR3 in amino acids: CAWSVQGGGNTIYF. In nucleotides, the CDR3 is TGTGCCTGGAGTGTACAAGGGGGTGGAAACACCATATATTTT. Together with reference TRBV30 and TRBJ1-3, the CDR3 gives the full variable domain: SQTIHQWPATLVQPVGSPLSLECTVEGTSNPNLYWYRQAAGRGLQLLFYSVGIGQISSEVPQNLSASRPQDRQFILSSKKLLLSDSGFYLCAWSVQGGGNTIYFGEGSWLTVV.

This clone was seen only a few times. This chain links TRBV10-2 with TRBJ2-1, with 10 positions matching TRBD2. J lost 0 bases, V lost 6 bases, and 11 bases had no gene match. The CDR3 is 18 residues long. CDR1 is WSHSY and CDR2 is SAAADI in the germline V gene. The CDR3 region has the DNA TGCGCCAGCAGGGCCGGGCTAGCGGGAGAGAGCTCCTACAATGAGCAGTTCTTC. It codes for CASRAGLAGESSYNEQFF.

The gene calls are TRBV19 and TRBJ2-7, with TRBD1 matching 8 bases. The J segment lost 2 bases and the V segment lost 5 bases, leaving 8 bases of the junction unmatched. Germline CDR1 is LNHDA and CDR2 is SQIVND (reference sequence). The CDR3 has 15 amino acids. The CDR3 nucleotides are TGTGCCAGTAGTTCGACAGGGGAAAGGGCCTACGAGCAGTACTTC. This gives the protein CASSSTGERAYEQYF. Filled out from reference TRBV19 and TRBJ2-7, the complete variable domain reads DGGITQSPKYLFRKEGQNVTLSCEQNLNHDAMYWYRQDPGQGLRLIYYSQIVNDFQKGDIAEGYSVSREKKESFPLTVTSAQKNPTAFYLCASSSTGERAYEQYFGPGTRLTVT.

The chain is built from TRBV30 and TRBJ2-1; weak D call: TRBD1 (6 bases). Germline CDR1 GTSNPN, CDR2 SVGIG (reference sequence). Trimming took off 7 bases at V and 5 bases at J, with 15 bases between the two ends. The length of the CDR3 is 13 residues. The CDR3 region is CASGAFVHNEQFF. CDR3 sequence (DNA): TGTGCCTCAGGGGCATTCGTCCACAATGAGCAGTTCTTC.

This rearrangement joins TRBV4-3 to TRBJ2-7; tentatively, D is TRBD1 (7 bases). Germline-derived CDR1 and CDR2 are LGHNA and YSLEER. This CDR3 is 16 amino acids long. Trimming left V 0 bases short and J 0 bases short, with 12 bases between. CDR3 in amino acids: CASSQDNRGLSYEQYF. CDR3 nucleotide sequence: TGCGCCAGCAGCCAAGACAACAGGGGACTCTCCTACGAGCAGTACTTC.

This clone has a single count. The chain uses TRBV7-2 and TRBJ2-3; TRBD2 aligns across 7 bases. Unmatched junction bases numbered 9, after V lost 1 base and J lost 2 bases. The CDR3 has 17 residues. Germline V lookup: CDR1 SGHTA, CDR2 FQGNSA. The CDR3 region has the DNA TGTGCCAGCAGCTTAGACGGGGGGTCCCGCCCCACAGATACGCAGTATTTT. It is translated as CASSLDGGSRPTDTQYF.

The J gene is TRBJ1-1, the V gene TRBV19; 7 bases match TRBD1. The CDR3 length is 13 residues. Germline V CDR1 and CDR2: LNHDA, SQIVND (reference sequence). J was trimmed by 6 bases and V by 4 bases; bases with no gene match: 5. The CDR3 region has the DNA TGTGCCAGTAGTAGCGACAGGGCATCTGAAGCTTTCTTT. Residues: CASSSDRASEAFF.

The V and J genes are TRBV11-2 and TRBJ1-4; no clear D gene. This CDR3 region has 13 residues. Germline V gene lookup returns CDR1 SGHAT and CDR2 FQNNGV. Trimming removed 6 bases from V and 8 bases from J, with 13 bases in between. CDR3 in amino acids: CASRILAGEKLFF. Written as DNA, the CDR3 is TGTGCCAGCAGGATATTAGCGGGAGAAAAACTGTTTTTT.

This chain links TRBV2 with TRBJ1-5; the D gene is possibly TRBD1 (5 bases). The CDR3 is 15 residues long. Trimming stripped 2 bases from V and 7 bases from J, with 15 bases between. CDR1 and CDR2 (germline): SNHLY, FYNNEI. CDR3 protein: CASSEKDSGGQPQHF. Written as DNA, the CDR3 is TGTGCCAGCAGTGAAAAGGACTCCGGGGGGCAGCCCCAGCATTTT.

This clone was seen just once. This chain joins TRBV13 and TRBJ1-2; D is perhaps TRBD1 (6 bases). Trimming took 3 bases from V and 4 from J, leaving 21 bases between them. Germline V gene sequence: CDR1 PRHDT, CDR2 FYEKMQ (reference sequence). The CDR3 loop spans 17 amino acids. The CDR3, as DNA: TGTGCCAGCAGCTTTAAAACCTTTTTCGCACAGGGCTATGGCTACACCTTC. Its translation is CASSFKTFFAQGYGYTF.

V is TRBV11-2 and J is TRBJ2-1; 11 bases agree with TRBD2. The CDR3 consists of 16 residues. Germline assignment: CDR1 SGHAT and CDR2 FQNNGV. J gave up 3 bases and V 5 bases, and 6 bases lay outside the gene matches. CDR3 sequence reads: CASSPTTSGVYNEQFF. CDR3 DNA: TGTGCCAGCAGCCCGACGACTAGCGGGGTCTACAATGAGCAGTTCTTC.

A few counts support this clone. This chain connects TRBV19 to TRBJ2-4; TRBD1 matches 7 bases. Trimming removed 5 bases from V and 0 bases from J; junction bases left unmatched: 10. CDR3 size: 17 residues. Germline CDR1 is LNHDA and CDR2 is SQIVND (reference sequence). The CDR3 coding sequence is TGTGCCAGTAGTCCACTGACAGGGTCCTTAGCCAAAAACATTCAGTACTTC. It encodes CASSPLTGSLAKNIQYF.